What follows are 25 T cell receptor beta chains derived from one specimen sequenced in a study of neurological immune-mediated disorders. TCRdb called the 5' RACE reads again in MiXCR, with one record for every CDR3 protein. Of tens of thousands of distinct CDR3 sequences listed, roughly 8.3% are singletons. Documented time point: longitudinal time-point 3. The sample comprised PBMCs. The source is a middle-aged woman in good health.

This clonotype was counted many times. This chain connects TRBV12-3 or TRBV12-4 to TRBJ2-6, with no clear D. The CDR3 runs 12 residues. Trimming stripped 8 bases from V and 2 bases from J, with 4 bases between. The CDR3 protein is CASCTGANVLTF. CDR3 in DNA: TGTGCCAGCTGCACTGGGGCCAACGTCCTGACTTTC.

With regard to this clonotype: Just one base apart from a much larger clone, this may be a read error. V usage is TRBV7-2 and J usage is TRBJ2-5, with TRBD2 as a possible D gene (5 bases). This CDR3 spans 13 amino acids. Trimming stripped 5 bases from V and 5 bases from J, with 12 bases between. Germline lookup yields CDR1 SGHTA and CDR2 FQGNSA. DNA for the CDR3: TGTGCCAGCAGCAGAGGGTTTCGGGAGACCCAGTACTTC. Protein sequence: CASSRGFRETQYF.

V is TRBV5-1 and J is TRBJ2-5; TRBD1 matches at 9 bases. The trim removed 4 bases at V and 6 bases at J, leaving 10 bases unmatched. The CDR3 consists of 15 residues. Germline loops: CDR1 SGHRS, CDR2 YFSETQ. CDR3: CASSPPGTGIKTQYF. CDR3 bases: TGCGCCAGCAGCCCGCCGGGGACAGGGATAAAGACCCAGTACTTC.

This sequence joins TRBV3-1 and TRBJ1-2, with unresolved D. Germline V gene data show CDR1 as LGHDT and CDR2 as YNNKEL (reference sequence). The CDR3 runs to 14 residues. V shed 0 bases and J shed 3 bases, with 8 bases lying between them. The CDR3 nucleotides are TGTGCCAGCAGCCAAGAAGGGCCTCACTATGGCTACACCTTC. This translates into CASSQEGPHYGYTF.

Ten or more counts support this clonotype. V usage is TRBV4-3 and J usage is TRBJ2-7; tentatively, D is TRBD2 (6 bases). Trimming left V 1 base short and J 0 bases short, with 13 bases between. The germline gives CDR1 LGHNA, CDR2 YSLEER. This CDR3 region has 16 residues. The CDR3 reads CASSQGGTGGSYEQYF. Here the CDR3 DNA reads TGCGCCAGCAGCCAAGGCGGGACTGGGGGCTCCTACGAGCAGTACTTC.

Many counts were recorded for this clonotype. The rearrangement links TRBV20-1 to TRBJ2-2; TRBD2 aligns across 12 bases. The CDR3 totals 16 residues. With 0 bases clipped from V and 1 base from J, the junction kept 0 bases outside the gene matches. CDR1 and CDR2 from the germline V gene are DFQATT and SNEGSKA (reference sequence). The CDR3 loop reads CSARETSGGNTGELFF. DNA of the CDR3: TGCAGTGCTAGAGAGACTAGCGGGGGGAACACCGGGGAGCTGTTTTTT.

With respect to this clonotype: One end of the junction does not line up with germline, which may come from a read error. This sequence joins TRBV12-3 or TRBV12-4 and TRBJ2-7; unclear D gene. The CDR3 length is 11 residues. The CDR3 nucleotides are TGTGCCAACAGTCTTAGAGACGAGAAGTACTTC. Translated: CANSLRDEKYF.

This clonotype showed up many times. CDR3 coding DNA: TGTGCCAGCACCGGACTAGTTTTCTACAATGAGCAGTTCTTC. Translation gives CASTGLVFYNEQFF. This chain connects TRBV12-3 or TRBV12-4 to TRBJ2-1; the match to TRBD2 covers 7 bases. V lost 7 bases to trimming and J lost 3 bases; unmatched junction nucleotides: 6. The CDR3 loop spans 14 amino acids.

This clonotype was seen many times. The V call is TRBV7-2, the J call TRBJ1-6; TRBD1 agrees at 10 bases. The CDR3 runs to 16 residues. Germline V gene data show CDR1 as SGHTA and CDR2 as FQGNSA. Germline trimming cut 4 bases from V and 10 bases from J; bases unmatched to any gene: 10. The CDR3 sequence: CASSWYGTGENSPLHF. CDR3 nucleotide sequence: TGTGCCAGCAGCTGGTACGGGACAGGGGAGAACTCACCCCTCCACTTT.

The CDR3 reads CASSYLTLAKNIQYF. The CDR3 bases are TGTGCCAGCAGTTACCTTACTCTAGCCAAAAACATTCAGTACTTC. The chain carries TRBV6-6 and TRBJ2-4; D ambiguous. This CDR3 comprises 15 residues. V was clipped by 2 bases and J by 0 bases, with 8 bases between them. CDR1 MNHNY and CDR2 SVGAGI come from the germline V gene (reference sequence).

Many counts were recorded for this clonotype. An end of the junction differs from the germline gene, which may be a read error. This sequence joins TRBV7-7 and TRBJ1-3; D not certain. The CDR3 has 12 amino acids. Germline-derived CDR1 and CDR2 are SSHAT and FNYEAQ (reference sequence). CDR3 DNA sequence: TGTGCTAGCAGCTTAGATGGAAACACCATATATTTT. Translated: CASSLDGNTIYF.

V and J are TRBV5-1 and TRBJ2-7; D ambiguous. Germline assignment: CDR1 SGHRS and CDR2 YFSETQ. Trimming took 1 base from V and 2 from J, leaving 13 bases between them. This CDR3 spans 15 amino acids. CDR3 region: CASSLFGEGAYEQYF. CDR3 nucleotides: TGCGCCAGCAGCTTGTTTGGGGAAGGCGCCTACGAGCAGTACTTC.

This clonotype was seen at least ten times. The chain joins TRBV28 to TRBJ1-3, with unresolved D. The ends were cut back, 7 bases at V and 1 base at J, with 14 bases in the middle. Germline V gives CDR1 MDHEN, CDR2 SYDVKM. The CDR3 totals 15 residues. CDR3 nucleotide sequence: TGTGCCAGCACTGAAACCCAGCTTTCTGGAAACACCATATATTTT. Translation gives CASTETQLSGNTIYF.

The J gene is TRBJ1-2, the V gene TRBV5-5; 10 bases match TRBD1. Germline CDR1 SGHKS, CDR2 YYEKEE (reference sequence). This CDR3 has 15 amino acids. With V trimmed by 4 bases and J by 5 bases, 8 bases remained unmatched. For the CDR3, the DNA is TGTGCCAGCAGCCCCTGGGACAGGGGAGGGTATGGCTACACCTTC. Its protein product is CASSPWDRGGYGYTF.

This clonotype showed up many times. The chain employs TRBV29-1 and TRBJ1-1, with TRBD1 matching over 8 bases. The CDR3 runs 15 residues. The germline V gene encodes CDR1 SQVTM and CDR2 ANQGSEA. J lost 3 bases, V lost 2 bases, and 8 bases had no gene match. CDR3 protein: CSVEQGAGGHTEAFF. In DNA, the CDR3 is TGCAGCGTTGAACAGGGGGCGGGGGGACACACTGAAGCTTTCTTT.

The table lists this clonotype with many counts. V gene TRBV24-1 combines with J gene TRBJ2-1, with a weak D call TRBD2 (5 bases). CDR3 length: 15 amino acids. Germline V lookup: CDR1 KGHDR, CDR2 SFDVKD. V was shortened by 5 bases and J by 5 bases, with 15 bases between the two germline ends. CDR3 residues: CATSVIGLANNEQFF. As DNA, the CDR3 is TGTGCCACCAGTGTAATAGGGCTAGCTAACAATGAGCAGTTCTTC.

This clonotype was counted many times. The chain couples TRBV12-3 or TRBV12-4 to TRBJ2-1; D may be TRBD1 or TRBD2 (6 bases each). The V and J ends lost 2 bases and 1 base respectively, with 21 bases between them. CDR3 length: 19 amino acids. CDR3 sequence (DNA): TGTGCCAGCAGTTTAATCTCACGTTTTGGGGGGCAGTCCTACAATGAGCAGTTCTTC. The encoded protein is CASSLISRFGGQSYNEQFF.

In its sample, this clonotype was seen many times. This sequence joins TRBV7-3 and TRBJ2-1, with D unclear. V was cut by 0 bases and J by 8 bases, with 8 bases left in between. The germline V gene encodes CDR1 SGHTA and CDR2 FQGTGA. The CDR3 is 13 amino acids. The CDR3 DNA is TGTGCCAGCAGCTTAACCGGGTTGGATGAGCAGTTCTTC. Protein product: CASSLTGLDEQFF.

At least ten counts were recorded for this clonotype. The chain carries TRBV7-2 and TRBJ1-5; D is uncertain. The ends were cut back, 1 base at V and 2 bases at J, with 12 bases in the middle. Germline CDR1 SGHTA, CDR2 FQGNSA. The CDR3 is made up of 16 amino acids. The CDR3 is CASSLEVSGGNQPQHF. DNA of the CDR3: TGTGCCAGCAGCTTAGAGGTGTCAGGCGGCAATCAGCCCCAGCATTTT.

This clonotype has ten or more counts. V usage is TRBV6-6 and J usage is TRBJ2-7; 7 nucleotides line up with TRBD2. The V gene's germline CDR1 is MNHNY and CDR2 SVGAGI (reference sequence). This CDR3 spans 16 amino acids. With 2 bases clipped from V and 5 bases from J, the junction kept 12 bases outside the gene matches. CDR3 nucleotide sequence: TGTGCCAGCAGTTACGAAGTTGGGGGGGGTTCCCACGAGCAGTACTTC. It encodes CASSYEVGGGSHEQYF.

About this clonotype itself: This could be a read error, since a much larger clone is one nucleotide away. The CDR3 spells CVSKMGAGFPNYGYTF. For the CDR3, the DNA is TGTGTCAGCAAGATGGGGGCAGGGTTTCCTAACTATGGCTACACCTTC. This chain joins TRBV6-1 and TRBJ1-2; D is perhaps TRBD1 (6 bases). Germline CDR1 reads MNHNS; CDR2 reads SASEGT. The length of the CDR3 is 16 residues.

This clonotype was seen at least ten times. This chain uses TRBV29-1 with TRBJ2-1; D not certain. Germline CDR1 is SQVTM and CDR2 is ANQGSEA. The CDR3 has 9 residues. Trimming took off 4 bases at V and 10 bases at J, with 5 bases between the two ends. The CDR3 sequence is CSVGGEQFF. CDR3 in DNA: TGCAGCGTTGGAGGCGAGCAGTTCTTC.

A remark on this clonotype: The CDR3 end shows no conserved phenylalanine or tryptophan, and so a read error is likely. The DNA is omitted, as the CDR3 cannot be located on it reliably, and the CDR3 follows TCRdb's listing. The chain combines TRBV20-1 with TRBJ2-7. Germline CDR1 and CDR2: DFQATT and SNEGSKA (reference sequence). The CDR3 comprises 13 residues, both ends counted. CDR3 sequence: CSARAGTYYEQHS.

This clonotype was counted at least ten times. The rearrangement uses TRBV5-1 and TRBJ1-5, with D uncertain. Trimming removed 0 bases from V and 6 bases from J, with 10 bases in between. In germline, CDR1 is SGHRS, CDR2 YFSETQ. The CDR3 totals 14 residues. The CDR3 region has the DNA TGCGCCAGCAGCTTGGGGCCGGTGGGTCAGCCCCAGCATTTT. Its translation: CASSLGPVGQPQHF.

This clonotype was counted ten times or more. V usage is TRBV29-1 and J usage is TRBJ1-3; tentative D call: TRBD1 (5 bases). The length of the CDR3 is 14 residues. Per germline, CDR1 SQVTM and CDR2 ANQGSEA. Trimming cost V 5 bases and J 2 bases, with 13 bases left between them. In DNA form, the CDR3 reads TGCAGCGTTCGAGCGGGGGGACCTGGAAACACCATATATTTT. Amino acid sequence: CSVRAGGPGNTIYF.